What follows describes a single TCR beta chain. The antigen is unknown. CDR1 is SEHNR and CDR2 is FQNEAQ in the germline V gene (reference sequence). The junction had 10 bases not matched to a gene; V was cut back by 10 bases and J by 0 bases. The CDR3 runs to 17 residues. Time point given: week 47, end of study. Doses consisted of 300 ug of mutant IDH1 20-mer peptide each, paired with topical imiquimod. Patients underwent eight vaccinations, which took place in weeks 1, 3, 5, 7, 11, 15, 19 and 23. The entry originates in a study of a mutant IDH1 vaccine in newly diagnosed glioma. Across the study: The start of vaccination came 4-6 weeks after radiotherapy alone, or with temozolomide cycles. Earlier care involved radiotherapy, temozolomide, or both, and the majority received both.

The table came from immunoSEQ multiplex PCR; TCRdb's copy has only in-frame clones and leaves some out. The repertoire holds approximately 50,000 clones, with roughly 80% as singletons. Regarding the study as a whole: Pseudoprogression apparently tracked independently of changes in top peripheral T cell clonotypes.

This chain links TRBV7-9 with TRBJ1-6; 9 bases are shared with TRBD1. The receptor was isolated from a woman aged 50 to 60 with glioma. Specimen: PBMCs, collected from a glioma patient whose treatment included an IDH1 peptide vaccine. CDR3 sequence reads: CATGGDRDSSYNSPLHF. The CDR3 DNA reads TGTGCCACCGGCGGGGACAGGGATAGCTCCTATAATTCACCCCTCCACTTT. Full variable domain (outside the CDR3, taken from reference TRBV7-9 and TRBJ1-6): DTGVSQNPRHKITKRGQNVTFRCDPISEHNRLYWYRQTLGQGPEFLTYFQNEAQLEKSRLLSDRFSAERPKGSFSTLEIQRTEQGDSAMYLCATGGDRDSSYNSPLHFGNGTRLTVT.